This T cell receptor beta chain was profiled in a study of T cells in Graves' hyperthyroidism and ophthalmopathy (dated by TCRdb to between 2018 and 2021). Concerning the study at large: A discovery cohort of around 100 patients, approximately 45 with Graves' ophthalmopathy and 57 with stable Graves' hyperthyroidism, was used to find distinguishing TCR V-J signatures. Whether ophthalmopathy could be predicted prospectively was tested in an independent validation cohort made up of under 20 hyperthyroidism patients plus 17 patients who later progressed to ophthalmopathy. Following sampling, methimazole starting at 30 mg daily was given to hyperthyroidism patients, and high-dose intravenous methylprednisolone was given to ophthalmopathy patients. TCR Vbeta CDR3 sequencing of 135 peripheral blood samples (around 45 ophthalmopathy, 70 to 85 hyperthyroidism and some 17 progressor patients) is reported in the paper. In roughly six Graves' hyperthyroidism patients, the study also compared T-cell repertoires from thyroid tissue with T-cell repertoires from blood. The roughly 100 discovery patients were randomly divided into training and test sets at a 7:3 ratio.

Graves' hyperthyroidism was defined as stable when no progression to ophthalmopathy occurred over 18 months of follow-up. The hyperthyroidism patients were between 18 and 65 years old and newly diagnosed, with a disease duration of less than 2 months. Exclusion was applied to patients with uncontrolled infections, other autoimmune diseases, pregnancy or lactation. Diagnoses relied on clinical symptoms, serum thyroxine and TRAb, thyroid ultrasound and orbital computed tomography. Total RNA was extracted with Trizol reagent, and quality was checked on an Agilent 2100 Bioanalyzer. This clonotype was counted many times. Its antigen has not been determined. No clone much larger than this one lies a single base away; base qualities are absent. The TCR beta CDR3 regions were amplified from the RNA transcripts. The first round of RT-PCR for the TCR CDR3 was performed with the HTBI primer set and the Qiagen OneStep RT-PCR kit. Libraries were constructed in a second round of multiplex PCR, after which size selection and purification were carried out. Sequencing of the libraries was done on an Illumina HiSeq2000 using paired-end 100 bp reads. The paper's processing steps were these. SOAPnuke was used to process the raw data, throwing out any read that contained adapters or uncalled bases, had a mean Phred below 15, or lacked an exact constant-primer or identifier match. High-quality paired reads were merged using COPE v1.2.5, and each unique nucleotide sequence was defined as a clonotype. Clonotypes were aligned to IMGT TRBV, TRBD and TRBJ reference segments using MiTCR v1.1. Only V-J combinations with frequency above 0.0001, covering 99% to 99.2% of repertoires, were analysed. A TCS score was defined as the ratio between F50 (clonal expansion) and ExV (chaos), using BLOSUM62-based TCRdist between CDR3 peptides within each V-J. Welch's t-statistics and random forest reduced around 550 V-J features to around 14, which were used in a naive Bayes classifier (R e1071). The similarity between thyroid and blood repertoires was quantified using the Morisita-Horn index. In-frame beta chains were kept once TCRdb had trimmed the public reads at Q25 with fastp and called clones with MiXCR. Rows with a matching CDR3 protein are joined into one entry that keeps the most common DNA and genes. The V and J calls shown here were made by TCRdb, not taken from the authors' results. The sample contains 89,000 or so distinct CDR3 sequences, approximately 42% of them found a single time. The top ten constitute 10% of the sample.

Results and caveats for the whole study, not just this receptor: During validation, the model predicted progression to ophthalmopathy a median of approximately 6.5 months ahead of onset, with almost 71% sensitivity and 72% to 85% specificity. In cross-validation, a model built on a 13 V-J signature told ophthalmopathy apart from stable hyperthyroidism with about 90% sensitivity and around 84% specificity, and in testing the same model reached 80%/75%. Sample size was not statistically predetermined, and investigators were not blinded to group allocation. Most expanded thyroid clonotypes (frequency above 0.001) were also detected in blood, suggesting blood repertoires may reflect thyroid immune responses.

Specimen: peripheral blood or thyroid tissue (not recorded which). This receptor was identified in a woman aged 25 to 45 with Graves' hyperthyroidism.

The CDR3 region: CASSYYGGYEQYF. The nucleotide sequence is given as TGTGCCAGCAGTTACTATGGGGGCTACGAGCAGTACTTC. The rearrangement combines TRBV6-5 with TRBJ2-7; the D call is possibly TRBD1 or TRBD2, each sharing 5 bases. Trimming removed 1 base from V and 3 bases from J, leaving 7 bases between the germline ends. From the cysteine through the phenylalanine, the CDR3 covers 13 amino acids. Only the CDR3 DNA stays, 39 bases, in frame from base 1. CDR1 is given as MNHEY and CDR2 as SVGAGI, both from the germline V gene.